These 2 T cell receptor beta chains originate from one sample sequenced in a study of blood T cells in healthy people across ages. Sample-barcoded 5' priming and a J-beta primer mix drove a second PCR of roughly 7 to 11 cycles. A single record per CDR3 protein comes from TCRdb applying MiXCR to the 5' RACE reads. The sample contains hundreds of thousands of distinct CDR3 sequences, roughly 44% of which appear only once. Sequences were obtained from blood. Receptor source: a man aged 60 to 75 in good health.

This clonotype was seen more than once but under ten times. V is TRBV25-1 and J is TRBJ1-2, with 7 nucleotides matching TRBD1. Trimming removed 4 bases from V and 4 bases from J; junction bases left unmatched: 9. The germline V gene encodes CDR1 MGHDK and CDR2 SYGVNS. The CDR3 consists of 15 residues. CDR3 coding DNA: TGTGCCAGCAGTGCCCCTGGGACAGCCGGCTATGGCTACACCTTC. Translation: CASSAPGTAGYGYTF.

This clonotype was picked up a small number of times. V and J are TRBV12-3 or TRBV12-4 and TRBJ1-1, with TRBD1 matching over 9 bases. V dropped 3 bases and J dropped 4; count of bases not matched to a gene: 3. CDR3 length equals 14 residues. CDR3 coding DNA: TGTGCCAGCAGTTTGGACAGGGGATCCACTGAAGCTTTCTTT. This gives the protein CASSLDRGSTEAFF.